This TCR beta chain is from a study of regulatory T cells in long-lasting Graves disease. The time point here: newly diagnosed GD, antithyroid drugs for less than 3 months. From RNA extracted from PBMCs, the TCR library was made. Collection of peripheral blood (about 10 milliliters) was done using EDTA tubes. This clonotype came up many times. Germline assignment: CDR1 DFQATT and CDR2 SNEGSKA (reference sequence). V lost 1 base and J lost 12; bases outside the gene matches: 7. CDR3 length equals 13 residues. The TCR beta library used iRepertoire HTBI primers with Arm-PCR amplification of CDR3. MiXCR was run by TCRdb on the multiplex PCR reads, yielding one entry per CDR3 protein. The data hold 350,000 to 500,000 distinct CDR3 sequences, with roughly 15% observed a single time. The sample was also reused in another study, on T cells in Graves' hyperthyroidism and ophthalmopathy. As reported in that work: Each diagnosis drew on symptoms, thyroxine, TRAb, thyroid ultrasound and orbital computed tomography findings. A set of HTBI primers served as the primers for a first-round RT-PCR of the TCR CDR3. Through a model of 13 V-J features, ophthalmopathy was separated from stable hyperthyroidism.

This clonotype originated in a woman aged 18-29 years with Graves disease. J is TRBJ2-1 and V is TRBV20-1; 9 bases fit TRBD1. The sample in question was peripheral blood mononuclear cells (PBMCs), obtained at new diagnosis, from a patient treated with antithyroid drugs. The CDR3: CSARAHRGRGQFF. In nucleotides, the CDR3 is TGCAGTGCTAGAGCCCACAGGGGGCGAGGGCAGTTCTTC.